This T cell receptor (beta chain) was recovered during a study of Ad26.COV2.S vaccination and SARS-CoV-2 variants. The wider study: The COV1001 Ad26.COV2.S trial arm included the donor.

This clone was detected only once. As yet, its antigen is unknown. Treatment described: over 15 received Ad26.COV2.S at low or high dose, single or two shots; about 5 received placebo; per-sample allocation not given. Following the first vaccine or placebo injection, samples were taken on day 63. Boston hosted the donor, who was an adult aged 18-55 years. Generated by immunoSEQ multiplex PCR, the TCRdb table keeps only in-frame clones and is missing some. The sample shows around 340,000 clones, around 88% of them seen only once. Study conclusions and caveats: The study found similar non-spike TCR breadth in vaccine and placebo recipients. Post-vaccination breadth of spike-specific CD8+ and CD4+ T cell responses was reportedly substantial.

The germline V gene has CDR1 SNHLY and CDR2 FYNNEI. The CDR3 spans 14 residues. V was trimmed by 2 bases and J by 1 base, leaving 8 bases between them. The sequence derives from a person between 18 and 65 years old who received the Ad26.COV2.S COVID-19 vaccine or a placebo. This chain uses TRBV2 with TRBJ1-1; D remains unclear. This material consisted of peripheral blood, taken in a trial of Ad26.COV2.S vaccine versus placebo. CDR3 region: CASSEQARNTEAFF. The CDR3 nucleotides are TGTGCCAGCAGTGAACAGGCCCGGAACACTGAAGCTTTCTTT.